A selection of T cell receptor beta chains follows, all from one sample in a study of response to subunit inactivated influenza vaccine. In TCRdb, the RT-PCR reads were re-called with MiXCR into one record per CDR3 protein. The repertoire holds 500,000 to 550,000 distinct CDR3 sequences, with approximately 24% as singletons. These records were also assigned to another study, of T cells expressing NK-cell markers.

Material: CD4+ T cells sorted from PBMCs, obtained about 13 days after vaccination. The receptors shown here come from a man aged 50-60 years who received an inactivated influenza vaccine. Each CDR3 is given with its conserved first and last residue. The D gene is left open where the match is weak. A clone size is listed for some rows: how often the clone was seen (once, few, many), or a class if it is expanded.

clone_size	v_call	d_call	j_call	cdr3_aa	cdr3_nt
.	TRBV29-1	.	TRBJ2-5	CSARGGFQQETQYF	TGCAGCGCACGAGGGGGTTTTCAGCAAGAGACCCAGTACTTC
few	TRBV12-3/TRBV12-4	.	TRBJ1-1	CASSLSRHKNTEAFF	TGTGCCAGCAGTTTATCCCGGCATAAGAACACTGAAGCTTTCTTT
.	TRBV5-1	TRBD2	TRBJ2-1	CASRTAGLAGVNEQFF	TGCGCCAGCCGCACCGCAGGGCTAGCGGGAGTGAATGAGCAGTTCTTC
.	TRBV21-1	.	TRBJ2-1	CASSKWVWLALNYNEQFF	TGTGCCAGCAGCAAATGGGTCTGGTTGGCCTTAAACTACAATGAGCAGTTCTTC
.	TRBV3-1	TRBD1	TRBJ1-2	CASATGVYGYTF	TGTGCCAGCGCCACAGGGGTCTATGGCTACACCTTC
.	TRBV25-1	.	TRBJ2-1	CASTNPAGVAGYEQFF	TGTGCCAGCACCAATCCGGCAGGGGTCGCGGGATATGAGCAGTTCTTC
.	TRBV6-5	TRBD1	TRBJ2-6	CASSYSTGVAGANVLTF	TGTGCCAGCAGTTACTCGACAGGGGTCGCTGGGGCCAACGTCCTGACTTTC
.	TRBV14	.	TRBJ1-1	CASSLIHLTTEAFF	TGTGCCAGCAGCCTGATCCATCTCACCACTGAAGCTTTCTTT
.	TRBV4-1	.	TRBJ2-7	CASSHPGTSFYEQYF	TGCGCCAGCAGCCATCCCGGGACATCATTCTACGAGCAGTACTTC
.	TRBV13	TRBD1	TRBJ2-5	CASSSGQAVQETQYF	TGTGCCAGCAGCTCTGGACAGGCGGTCCAAGAGACCCAGTACTTC
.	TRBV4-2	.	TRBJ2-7	CASSQDLTGRAYEQYF	TGTGCCAGCAGCCAAGATTTAACAGGCCGAGCCTACGAGCAGTACTTC
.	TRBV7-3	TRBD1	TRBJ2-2	CASSPTGGRTGELFF	TGTGCCAGCAGCCCAACAGGGGGTAGAACCGGGGAGCTGTTTTTT
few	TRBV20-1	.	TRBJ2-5	CSAPHPRGETQYF	TGCAGTGCTCCTCATCCCAGGGGAGAGACCCAGTACTTC
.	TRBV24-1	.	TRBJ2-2	CATSDFPKPRQANTGELFF	TGTGCCACCAGTGATTTCCCCAAACCGCGACAGGCGAACACCGGGGAGCTGTTTTTT
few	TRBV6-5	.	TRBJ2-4	CASSYSGSGGNIQYF	TGTGCCAGCAGTTACTCGGGCAGTGGAGGCAACATTCAGTACTTC
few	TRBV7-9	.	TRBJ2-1	CASSLEEGDRDNEQFF	TGTGCCAGCAGCTTAGAGGAGGGGGACAGAGACAATGAGCAGTTCTTC
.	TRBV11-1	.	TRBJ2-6	CASSPTAIAGANVLTF	TGTGCCAGCAGCCCGACCGCAATTGCTGGGGCCAACGTCCTGACTTTC
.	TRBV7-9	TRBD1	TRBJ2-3	CASSSDRGADTQYF	TGTGCCAGCAGCTCCGACAGGGGAGCAGATACGCAGTATTTT
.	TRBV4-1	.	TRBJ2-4	CASSQVGAGLGKNIQYF	TGCGCCAGCAGCCAAGTAGGGGCAGGGCTGGGCAAAAACATTCAGTACTTC
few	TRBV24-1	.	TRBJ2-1	CATSGRTYNEQFF	TGTGCCACCAGTGGGAGGACCTACAATGAGCAGTTCTTC
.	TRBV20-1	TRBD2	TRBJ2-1	CSARLTSGYNEQIF	TGCAGTGCTAGGTTGACTAGCGGTTACAATGAGCAGATCTTC
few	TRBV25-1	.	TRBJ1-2	CASSDLTDGYTF	TGTGCCAGCAGTGACCTTACAGACGGCTACACCTTC